This T cell receptor (beta chain) was recorded in a study of T cell responses to AZD1222 COVID-19 vaccine. Overall study findings and caveats: An increase in Spike-specific TCR breadth and depth was observed after two AZD1222 doses. Just six people given AZD1222 tested seropositive at baseline.

Of note for this clone: Its matching antigen is unknown.

Repertoires were generated with immunoSEQ multiplex PCR, while TCRdb's copy carries only in-frame clones and drops some. The sample lists 150,000 to 180,000 clones, approximately 90% seen once, with 1.5% to 2% in the top ten. In germline, CDR1 is SGHTA, CDR2 FQGNSA. The CDR3 totals 14 residues. V was cut by 1 base and J by 1 base, with 7 bases left in between. J is TRBJ1-1 and V is TRBV7-2, with D unclear. The TCR sequence derives from an adult in good health. Sequencing used peripheral blood, obtained on day 0 of AZD1222 vaccination. The CDR3 nucleotides read TGTGCCAGCAGCTTAGTACGCAAGAACACTGAAGCTTTCTTT. It is translated as CASSLVRKNTEAFF.